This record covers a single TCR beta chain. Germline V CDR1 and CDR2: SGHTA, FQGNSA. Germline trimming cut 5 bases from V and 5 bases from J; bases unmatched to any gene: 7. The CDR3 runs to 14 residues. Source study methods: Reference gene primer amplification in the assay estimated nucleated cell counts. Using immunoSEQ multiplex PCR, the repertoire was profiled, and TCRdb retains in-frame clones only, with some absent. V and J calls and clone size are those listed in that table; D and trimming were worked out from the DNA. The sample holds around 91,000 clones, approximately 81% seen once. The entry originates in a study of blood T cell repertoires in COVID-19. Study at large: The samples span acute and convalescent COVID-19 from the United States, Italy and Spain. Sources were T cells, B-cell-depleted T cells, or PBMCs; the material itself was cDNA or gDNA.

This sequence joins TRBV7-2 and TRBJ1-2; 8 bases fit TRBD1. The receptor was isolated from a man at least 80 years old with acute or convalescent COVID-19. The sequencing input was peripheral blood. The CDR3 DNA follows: TGTGCCAGCAGCGCCTACGGGACAGGATATGGCTACACCTTC. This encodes CASSAYGTGYGYTF.